These 9 T cell receptor beta chains originate from one sample sequenced in a study of immune heterogeneity within non-small cell lung tumors. TCR beta CDR3 regions came from multiplex PCR with 32 forward V and 13 reverse J primers. TCRdb used MiXCR to reprocess the multiplex PCR reads, holding one entry per CDR3 protein. Of approximately 12,000 distinct CDR3 sequences listed, 22% were seen once; the top ten hold under 5.5%. The authors used around 590 ng of bulk tumor genomic DNA per sample as template. Surgery yielded several widely spaced biopsies per primary tumor. Curative operations were performed on patients who had untreated, newly diagnosed non-small cell lung cancer. The material sequenced was lung tumor tissue. All receptors come from a man aged 55 to 70 with non-small cell lung cancer.

This clonotype was picked up a small number of times. V usage is TRBV7-9 and J usage is TRBJ2-4, with TRBD2 as a possible D gene (5 bases). The CDR3 loop spans 16 amino acids. CDR1 and CDR2 from the germline V gene are SEHNR and FQNEAQ (reference sequence). Trimming shortened V by 3 bases and J by 0 bases, and 12 bases separated the two germline ends. CDR3 sequence: CASSFPLGVAKNIQYF. CDR3 coding DNA: TGTGCCAGCAGCTTTCCCCTCGGGGTAGCCAAAAACATTCAGTACTTC.

The chain joins TRBV20-1 to TRBJ2-1, with 7 bases lining up with TRBD2. Germline CDR1 DFQATT, CDR2 SNEGSKA (reference sequence). V was pared by 0 bases and J by 5 bases, with 7 bases of the junction left unmatched. The CDR3 spans 15 residues. CDR3 DNA sequence: TGCAGTGCTAGAGAGGGCGGGAGAGGACACAATGAGCAGTTCTTC. It specifies CSAREGGRGHNEQFF.

This clonotype is classed as medium-sized. The J gene is TRBJ1-5, the V gene TRBV6-2 or TRBV6-3; unclear D gene. This CDR3 is 17 amino acids long. V lost 6 bases and J 0 bases, leaving 18 bases between the germline ends. Per the germline V gene, CDR1 is MNHEY and CDR2 is SVGEGT. The CDR3: CASSVGGPTDSNQPQHF. The CDR3 coding sequence is TGTGCCAGCAGCGTCGGAGGTCCGACCGATAGCAATCAGCCCCAGCATTTT.

Many counts were recorded for this clonotype. V and J are TRBV12-3 or TRBV12-4 and TRBJ2-3; tentative D call: TRBD2 (5 bases). The ends were cut back, 2 bases at V and 8 bases at J, with 8 bases in the middle. The CDR3 runs to 12 residues. CDR3 in amino acids: CASSLLARTQYF. CDR3 in DNA: TGTGCCAGCAGTTTACTAGCCCGTACGCAGTATTTT.

In its sample, this clonotype was seen a few times. The chain combines TRBV20-1 with TRBJ2-1; TRBD2 matches at 11 bases. With 6 bases clipped from V and 9 bases from J, the junction kept 13 bases outside the gene matches. This CDR3 has 15 amino acids. Germline values: CDR1 DFQATT, CDR2 SNEGSKA (reference sequence). DNA for the CDR3: TGCAGTGCAACCCTGACTAGCGGGAAGGGGGGTGAGCAGTTCTTC. As protein: CSATLTSGKGGEQFF.

This sequence joins TRBV11-3 and TRBJ2-7, with 7 bases lining up with TRBD1. This CDR3 region has 15 residues. The J segment lost 6 bases and the V segment lost 5 bases, leaving 13 bases of the junction unmatched. Germline loops: CDR1 SGHNT, CDR2 YENEEA. The CDR3 DNA reads as TGTGCCAGCAGCCGTCGACAGGGTCTCAATGCCGAGCAGTACTTC. As protein: CASSRRQGLNAEQYF.

This clonotype was found a few times. The chain joins TRBV7-9 to TRBJ2-2, with a tentative D call TRBD1 (6 bases). The CDR3 extends over 17 amino acids. V was pared by 1 base and J by 8 bases, with 20 bases between. CDR1 is SEHNR, CDR2 FQNEAQ, per germline (reference sequence). Here the CDR3 reads CASSLEETGLYKGELFF. DNA for the CDR3: TGTGCCAGCAGCTTAGAGGAGACAGGCCTCTACAAAGGGGAGCTGTTTTTT.

Note on this clonotype: The junction departs from germline at one end; a sequencing error may be responsible. The chain employs TRBV12-3 or TRBV12-4 and TRBJ2-2; D is ambiguous. The CDR3 is made up of 15 amino acids. The CDR3 DNA reads TGTGCCACCAGTTTCGGTCTCACATCCACCGGGGAGCTGTTTTTT. It translates to CATSFGLTSTGELFF.

This clonotype is medium-sized. The chain uses TRBV10-3 and TRBJ1-2, with 7 bases that match TRBD1. CDR1 is ENHRY and CDR2 is SYGVKD in the germline V gene. This CDR3 has 13 amino acids. J gave up 6 bases and V 7 bases, and 8 bases lay outside the gene matches. This CDR3 reads CAITEGQRDGYTF. As DNA, the CDR3 is TGTGCCATCACCGAGGGACAGCGGGATGGCTACACCTTC.